The 12 T cell receptor beta chains listed next were all sequenced from one sample in a study of CD8+CD57+ T cells in acquired aplastic anemia. The study profiled TCR beta VDJ and CDR3 using genomic DNA as template. TCRdb re-called the reads with MiXCR, one entry per CDR3 protein. The table has about 160,000 distinct CDR3 sequences, roughly 50% seen once. Previously, flow cytometry had revealed CD8+CD57+ cell expansion in the patients chosen for sequencing. Source material: sorted CD4+, CD8+, or CD8+CD57+ T cells (not recorded which) from PBMCs. Receptors originate from a human donor with aplastic anemia.

This clonotype was seen once. V is TRBV4-1 and J is TRBJ1-6, with 7 bases matching TRBD1. After removal of 3 bases from V and 6 bases from J, the junction contained 5 bases not matched to a gene. CDR1 MGHRA and CDR2 YSYEKL come from the germline V gene. The CDR3 is 15 amino acids. The CDR3 here is CASSQKRDSNSPLHF. The CDR3 coding sequence is TGCGCCAGCAGCCAGAAAAGGGACAGTAATTCACCCCTCCACTTT.

This clonotype showed up just a few times. The rearrangement uses TRBV15 and TRBJ2-1; D remains unclear. Between the trimmed V and J ends, which lost 0 bases and 6 bases, there was a span of 12 bases. CDR1 and CDR2 from the germline V gene are LNHNV and YYDKDF (reference sequence). This CDR3 has 15 residues. CDR3 nucleotides: TGTGCCACCAGCAGAGATCAGGCTTACCCCAATGAGCAGTTCTTC. Protein sequence: CATSRDQAYPNEQFF.

The V gene is TRBV10-3, the J gene TRBJ2-7; tentatively, D is TRBD1 (6 bases). Germline CDR1 is ENHRY and CDR2 is SYGVKD. This CDR3 is built from 17 residues. The V end lost 0 bases, the J end lost 6 bases, and 21 bases lay between the germline ends. The CDR3 here is CAISESIFGTRGSEQYF. The CDR3 DNA sequence: TGTGCCATCAGTGAGTCGATCTTCGGGACAAGGGGCTCCGAGCAGTACTTC.

This clonotype was detected many times. CDR3 sequence: CASSAPFRGDYGYTF. CDR3 coding DNA: TGTGCCAGCAGCGCTCCGTTCAGGGGGGACTATGGCTACACCTTC. The chain recombines TRBV13 with TRBJ1-2; 7 bases are a match to TRBD1. Germline V gene sequence: CDR1 PRHDT, CDR2 FYEKMQ (reference sequence). Trimming removed 5 bases from V and 3 bases from J; junction bases left unmatched: 9. The CDR3 is 15 residues long.

Concerning this clonotype: Just one base apart from a much larger clone, this may be a read error. V gene TRBV7-9 combines with J gene TRBJ2-7; D gene unclear. Germline values: CDR1 SEHNR, CDR2 FQNEAQ (reference sequence). CDR3 size: 12 residues. The germline V and J ends were trimmed by 5 bases and 4 bases, with 9 bases remaining between them. CDR3 amino acids: CASSKTAYEQYF. The CDR3 nucleotides are TGTGCCAGCAGCAAGACTGCATACGAGCAGTACTTC.

This clonotype has ten or more counts. The chain carries TRBV4-1 and TRBJ2-7; 9 nucleotides line up with TRBD1. CDR1 is MGHRA, CDR2 YSYEKL, per germline. The CDR3 totals 14 residues. Germline trimming cut 4 bases from V and 2 bases from J; bases unmatched to any gene: 3. Here the CDR3 DNA reads TGCGCCAGCAGCCCGAGGACAGGGGCCTACGAGCAGTACTTC. This codes for CASSPRTGAYEQYF.

The chain is built from TRBV10-3 and TRBJ1-3; 9 bases line up with TRBD1. This CDR3 comprises 16 residues. Per germline, CDR1 ENHRY and CDR2 SYGVKD. V lost 0 bases to trimming and J lost 4 bases; unmatched junction nucleotides: 4. The CDR3 bases are TGTGCCATCAGTGAGTCTGGACAGGGGATCGGAAACACCATATATTTT. This gives the protein CAISESGQGIGNTIYF.

This clonotype appeared a few times. The J gene is TRBJ1-1, the V gene TRBV15, with D possibly matching TRBD1 (6 bases). The CDR3 extends over 13 amino acids. Trimming left V 2 bases short and J 8 bases short, with 12 bases between. Germline-derived CDR1 and CDR2 are LNHNV and YYDKDF (reference sequence). In nucleotides, the CDR3 is TGTGCCACCAGCAGAACGCGGGACAACGAAGCTTTCTTT. Its protein is CATSRTRDNEAFF.

The chain is built from TRBV2 and TRBJ2-1; D ambiguous. Germline V CDR1 and CDR2: SNHLY, FYNNEI. This CDR3 has 14 amino acids. Trimming cost V 7 bases and J 6 bases, with 16 bases left between them. The CDR3 nucleotides read TGTGCCAGCACCAAGGGCGTGGTGGGCAATGAGCAGTTCTTC. Protein product: CASTKGVVGNEQFF.

This clonotype was recorded many times. This chain connects TRBV19 to TRBJ1-1, with D unclear. The germline V and J ends were trimmed by 5 bases and 3 bases, with 13 bases remaining between them. CDR1 and CDR2 (germline): LNHDA, SQIVND (reference sequence). The CDR3 covers 14 residues. CDR3 residues: CASSSRTGYTEAFF. In DNA form, the CDR3 reads TGTGCCAGTAGTTCCCGGACGGGTTACACTGAAGCTTTCTTT.

This clonotype came up a few times. The gene calls are TRBV5-8 and TRBJ1-2; D unclear. The CDR3 length is 12 residues. V was clipped by 4 bases and J by 7 bases, with 11 bases between them. Germline CDR1 is SGHTS and CDR2 is YDEGEE. The CDR3 sequence: CASSPHVGGYTF. The CDR3 DNA reads as TGTGCCAGCAGCCCCCATGTAGGTGGCTACACCTTC.

This clonotype has ten or more counts. V is TRBV25-1 and J is TRBJ2-7, with D tentatively TRBD2 (6 bases). CDR1 is MGHDK, CDR2 SYGVNS, per germline. V was shortened by 6 bases and J by 3 bases, with 21 bases between the two germline ends. The CDR3 runs 16 residues. CDR3 loop: CASRRALSRDRYEQYF. CDR3 nucleotides: TGTGCCAGCAGGAGGGCCCTTTCGCGGGACCGCTACGAGCAGTACTTC.